This T cell receptor (beta chain) was identified in a study of blood T cells in healthy people across ages. General study results and limits: More naive CD4+ cells and higher diversity were found in long-lived than in aged donors. The fall in TCR beta diversity per million T cells was roughly linear with age.

Concerning this clonotype: Its antigen is not identified.

In each sample, at least 7 million PBMCs were isolated. A J-beta primer mix and a sample-barcoded 5' primer were used in a second PCR of roughly 6 to 11 cycles. All cDNA molecules were each tagged by a template-switch adaptor with 12 random nucleotides. TCRdb re-called the 5' RACE reads with MiXCR, one entry per CDR3 protein. Here the sample spans nearly 800,000 distinct CDR3 sequences, approximately 53% being singletons. The sequence came from a man aged 40-50 years in good health. Input material: blood.

The CDR3: CASSFGDRQGSIYGYTF. CDR3 bases: TGTGCCAGCAGCTTTGGGGATAGACAGGGGTCCATCTATGGCTACACCTTC. The genes are TRBV7-2 and TRBJ1-2, with 8 bases fitting TRBD1. After removal of 3 bases from V and 4 bases from J, the junction contained 13 bases not matched to a gene. This CDR3 spans 17 amino acids. Looked up from germline, CDR1 is SGHTA and CDR2 is FQGNSA.